This T cell receptor beta chain was captured in a study of CD8 T cells in ankylosing spondylitis. Each CDR3 protein is one row after TCRdb ran MiXCR on the 5' RACE reads. The sample has under 55,000 distinct CDR3 sequences, about 7.8% seen once. This clonotype appeared many times. V lost 5 bases to trimming and J lost 5 bases, with 12 bases between them. Per germline, CDR1 ENHRY and CDR2 SYGVKD. The CDR3 loop spans 13 amino acids. This sequence joins TRBV10-3 and TRBJ2-5; the D is unclear. The receptor was derived from a female donor with ankylosing spondylitis or in good health (not recorded which). The sample consisted of blood, either unsorted or a sorted T cell fraction (not recorded which). CDR3 sequence (DNA): TGTGCCATCAGTAGTCCCCAAGGGGAGACCCAGTACTTC. This encodes CAISSPQGETQYF.